This TCR beta chain originates from a study of T cell repertoires in cytomegalovirus infection. Study context: Both a matching HLA type and CMV infection were indicated by public TCR beta signatures. General observations from the study: Clonotype analysis showed dominance of the ex vivo response by HLA-C-restricted CMV-specific TCR beta clonotypes. CMV carriers with the relevant HLA were identified by cumulative public TCR beta family frequency.

A remark on this clonotype: Antigen: not known.

The CDR3 loop spans 12 amino acids. CDR1 is DFQATT, CDR2 SNEGSKA, per germline (reference sequence). V was trimmed by 5 bases and J by 4 bases, leaving 11 bases between them. Using its own MiXCR run on the reads, TCRdb lists one record per CDR3 protein. Of around 230,000 distinct CDR3 sequences in the sample, about 5.9% were seen once. Material: PBMCs. The receptor's source is a human donor in good health (CMV status not recorded). Some clones in this sample may be carry-over from other donors' samples. The chain employs TRBV20-1 and TRBJ1-1; possible D gene TRBD1, 5 bases. The CDR3 here is CSAPRRGTEAFF. CDR3 nucleotide sequence: TGCAGTGCTCCGCGAAGGGGCACTGAAGCTTTCTTT.